This record covers a single T cell receptor beta chain. The target antigen is unknown. This specimen belongs to a study of shared clonotypes between healthy human individuals. Study observations and caveats: The genetic and exposure-history diversity represented was limited by few donors.

Partitioning of CD4+ cells yielded a CD45RA+ naive subset and a CD45RA-negative memory subset. In the original processing: Without quality scores, immunoSEQ junctional reads could not be filtered like full-length reads. Repertoires were generated with immunoSEQ multiplex PCR, while TCRdb's copy carries only in-frame clones and drops some. D and trimming were read from the DNA, whereas the V and J calls and clone size are those reported in that table. The table shows 950,000 to 1,100,000 clones, with approximately 68% occurring only once. The CDR3 loop spans 14 amino acids. The germline V and J ends were trimmed by 2 bases and 4 bases, with 12 bases remaining between them. CDR1 and CDR2 from the germline V gene are GTSNPN and SVGIG (reference sequence).

Material for sequencing was memory CD4+ T cells sorted from blood. This sample's subset: CD45RA-negative fraction. The chain couples TRBV30 to TRBJ1-3; a weak D match, TRBD1 (5 bases). The source is a young man in good health. Written as DNA, the CDR3 is TGTGCCTGGAGTTTAGGGGCAGGAGGAAACACCATATATTTT. This translates into CAWSLGAGGNTIYF. The full variable domain, its missing parts supplied by reference TRBV30 and TRBJ1-3, is SQTIHQWPATLVQPVGSPLSLECTVEGTSNPNLYWYRQAAGRGLQLLFYSVGIGQISSEVPQNLSASRPQDRQFILSSKKLLLSDSGFYLCAWSLGAGGNTIYFGEGSWLTVV.